A single sample gave rise to the 32 T cell receptor beta chains below, sequenced in a study of blood T cell repertoires in COVID-19. Repertoires were generated with immunoSEQ multiplex PCR, while TCRdb's copy carries only in-frame clones and drops some. The sample records 15,000 or so clones, around 87% being singletons. Sample: peripheral blood. The receptor source for this set is a middle-aged man with active COVID-19.

This rearrangement joins TRBV11-3 to TRBJ2-5, with TRBD1 matching 11 bases. V lost 6 bases to trimming and J lost 6 bases; unmatched junction nucleotides: 6. CDR3 length: 14 amino acids. Germline CDR1 and CDR2: SGHNT and YENEEA. The CDR3 DNA reads as TGTGCCAGCAGTCGGACAGGGGGCGAGAAGACCCAGTACTTC. It codes for CASSRTGGEKTQYF. The full variable domain, with the rest looked up from reference TRBV11-3 and TRBJ2-5, is EAGVVQSPRYKIIEKKQPVAFWCNPISGHNTLYWYLQNLGQGPELLIRYENEEAVDDSQLPKDRFSAERLKGVDSTLKIQPAELGDSAVYLCASSRTGGEKTQYFGPGTRLLVL.

The gene calls are TRBV4-3 and TRBJ2-1; 12 bases align to TRBD2. Losses at the gene ends were 1 base for V and 8 bases for J; bases not matched to a gene: 9. The CDR3 is 17 residues long. Germline V gene lookup returns CDR1 LGHNA and CDR2 YSLEER. CDR3 DNA sequence: TGCGCCAGCAGCCAAGGACTAGCGGGAGAGGAAGGCGATGAGCAGTTCTTC. This encodes CASSQGLAGEEGDEQFF.

The V gene is TRBV19, the J gene TRBJ1-2; weak D call: TRBD1 (5 bases). Germline V CDR1 and CDR2: LNHDA, SQIVND (reference sequence). Trimming took 3 bases from V and 8 from J, leaving 13 bases between them. The CDR3 is 13 residues long. Here the CDR3 reads CASSISWGAGYTF. CDR3 DNA: TGTGCCAGTAGTATTTCGTGGGGCGCGGGCTACACCTTC.

This chain joins TRBV9 and TRBJ1-6; maybe TRBD1 (5 bases). V was pared by 0 bases and J by 10 bases, with 14 bases between. The CDR3 sequence is 15 residues long. CDR1 is SGDLS, CDR2 YYNGEE, per germline. Written as DNA, the CDR3 is TGTGCCAGCAGCGTAGATATAGGGGCTGTCTCACCCCTCCACTTT. Translating it yields CASSVDIGAVSPLHF.

The chain joins TRBV7-3 to TRBJ2-6; a weak D match, TRBD1 (6 bases). CDR1 and CDR2 from the germline V gene are SGHTA and FQGTGA. The germline V and J ends were trimmed by 0 bases and 0 bases, with 18 bases remaining between them. CDR3 length equals 20 residues. CDR3 in DNA: TGTGCCAGCAGCTTAACGGGGGCCCTTCGGTGGGACTCTGGGGCCAACGTCCTGACTTTC. Encoded protein: CASSLTGALRWDSGANVLTF.

This clone showed up just a few times. The genes are TRBV7-6 and TRBJ2-1; TRBD2 matches 9 bases. Germline V gene lookup returns CDR1 SGHVS and CDR2 FNYEAQ. The CDR3 loop spans 16 amino acids. V trimming: 5 bases; J trimming: 7 bases; junction bases outside the gene matches: 12. The CDR3 loop reads CASSLYSGSPGNEQFF. The CDR3, as DNA: TGTGCCAGCAGCCTGTATAGCGGGAGTCCAGGGAATGAGCAGTTCTTC. The full variable domain, in which reference TRBV7-6 and TRBJ2-1 provide the parts outside the CDR3, is GAGVSQSPRYKVTKRGQDVALRCDPISGHVSLYWYRQALGQGPEFLTYFNYEAQQDKSGLPNDRFSAERPEGSISTLTIQRTEQRDSAMYRCASSLYSGSPGNEQFFGPGTRLTVL.

The V gene is TRBV9, the J gene TRBJ2-3; 10 positions match TRBD2. This CDR3 region has 15 residues. V gave up 3 bases and J gave up 5 bases; unmatched junction bases: 6. Germline V gene sequence: CDR1 SGDLS, CDR2 YYNGEE. The CDR3 reads CASSGVAGGRDTQYF. CDR3 coding DNA: TGTGCCAGCAGCGGAGTAGCGGGAGGACGAGATACGCAGTATTTT.

The chain has TRBV7-2 and TRBJ2-7, with 8 bases matching TRBD2. V gave up 4 bases and J gave up 6 bases; unmatched junction bases: 11. CDR3 length: 15 residues. The germline CDR1 and CDR2 sequences are SGHTA and FQGNSA. The CDR3 spells CASSSRVSGKGEQYF. In nucleotides, the CDR3 is TGTGCCAGCAGCTCCCGGGTTAGCGGGAAAGGCGAGCAGTACTTC.

This chain uses TRBV4-1 with TRBJ2-7; D is unclear. The V gene's germline CDR1 is MGHRA and CDR2 YSYEKL. Trimming stripped 1 base from V and 1 base from J, with 8 bases between. The CDR3 is made up of 14 amino acids. The CDR3 DNA follows: TGCGCCAGCAGCCAAGTGCCGGAGTCCTACGAGCAGTACTTC. Its protein is CASSQVPESYEQYF.

The chain combines TRBV3-1 (or the pseudogene TRBV3-2) with TRBJ1-2; TRBD1 might be the D (5 bases). The V gene's germline CDR1 is LGHDT and CDR2 YNNKEL (reference sequence). The V and J ends lost 1 base and 2 bases respectively, with 14 bases between them. This CDR3 has 16 amino acids. The CDR3 bases are TGTGCCAGCAGCCAAGTTCCCGGAGGGGCAAACTATGGCTACACCTTC. Protein: CASSQVPGGANYGYTF.

This chain connects TRBV6-5 to TRBJ1-6; D is perhaps TRBD1 (5 bases). Trimming removed 6 bases from V and 5 bases from J, with 14 bases in between. The germline V gene encodes CDR1 MNHEY and CDR2 SVGAGI. The CDR3 extends over 15 amino acids. The CDR3 spells CASRRWGGDNSPLHF. CDR3 nucleotides: TGTGCCAGCAGAAGGTGGGGGGGAGATAATTCACCCCTCCACTTT.

This chain links TRBV19 with TRBJ2-1; 10 bases agree with TRBD2. The V gene end was trimmed by 4 bases and the J gene end by 6 bases; junction bases not matched to a gene: 3. The CDR3 totals 14 residues. The germline V gene encodes CDR1 LNHDA and CDR2 SQIVND (reference sequence). The CDR3 coding sequence is TGTGCCAGTAGTACCGGACTAGCGGTCAATGAGCAGTTCTTC. It translates to CASSTGLAVNEQFF.

V gene TRBV5-4 combines with J gene TRBJ2-1; TRBD2 agrees at 13 bases. The CDR3 runs to 16 residues. CDR1 is SGHNT, CDR2 YYREEE, per germline (reference sequence). The ends lost 2 bases at V and 5 bases at J; junction bases unmatched: 4. CDR3 region: CASSLPGLAGNNEQFF. The CDR3 DNA sequence: TGTGCCAGCAGCTTACCGGGACTAGCGGGGAACAATGAGCAGTTCTTC.

V gene TRBV4-1 combines with J gene TRBJ2-7; tentative D call: TRBD1 (5 bases). The germline CDR1 and CDR2 sequences are MGHRA and YSYEKL. Trimming removed 0 bases from V and 4 bases from J, with 10 bases in between. The CDR3 runs 14 residues. This CDR3 reads CASSQDRDVYEQYF. The CDR3 nucleotides are TGCGCCAGCAGCCAAGACAGGGATGTGTACGAGCAGTACTTC.

The chain links TRBV7-8 to TRBJ1-5; no clear D. The V and J ends lost 1 base and 0 bases respectively, with 16 bases between them. Germline CDR1 and CDR2: SGHVS and FQNEAQ. The CDR3 is 18 residues long. This CDR3 is CASSLGFSLAYSNQPQHF. In nucleotides, the CDR3 is TGTGCCAGCAGCTTAGGTTTCAGTTTGGCTTATAGCAATCAGCCCCAGCATTTT.

This chain uses TRBV5-1 with TRBJ2-1, with TRBD1 as a possible D gene (6 bases). Germline V gives CDR1 SGHRS, CDR2 YFSETQ. The CDR3 is 17 residues long. The V end lost 0 bases, the J end lost 0 bases, and 13 bases lay between the germline ends. CDR3 sequence (DNA): TGCGCCAGCAGCTTGGCGACAGGATACCGCTCCTACAATGAGCAGTTCTTC. Protein sequence: CASSLATGYRSYNEQFF.

The DNA for the CDR3 is TGTGCCAGCAGCCAAGAGAAGCGGACTAGCGGGTTCTCGAGGGGTGAGCAGTTCTTC. Its protein product is CASSQEKRTSGFSRGEQFF. The chain combines TRBV14 with TRBJ2-1; 11 nucleotides line up with TRBD2. Germline loops: CDR1 SGHDN, CDR2 FVKESK. The CDR3 has 19 residues. Unmatched junction bases numbered 16, after V lost 0 bases and J lost 9 bases.

The V gene is TRBV29-1, the J gene TRBJ1-1, with TRBD1 matching 10 bases. After removal of 7 bases from V and 5 bases from J, the junction contained 4 bases not matched to a gene. Germline V gives CDR1 SQVTM, CDR2 ANQGSEA. The CDR3 contains 12 residues. In nucleotides, the CDR3 is TGCAGCGGGGGGGACAGGGGTACTGAAGCTTTCTTT. It codes for CSGGDRGTEAFF.

The rearrangement joins TRBV7-9 to TRBJ2-1; no definite D call. The germline gives CDR1 SEHNR, CDR2 FQNEAQ (reference sequence). V was trimmed by 7 bases and J by 0 bases, leaving 13 bases between them. The length of the CDR3 is 15 residues. CDR3 DNA sequence: TGTGCCAGCACCCCAGACATGAGCTCCTACAATGAGCAGTTCTTC. Its protein is CASTPDMSSYNEQFF.

CDR3 nucleotides: TGTGCCAGCCGAGGACAGGGGGCTAATCAGCCCCAGCATTTT. This codes for CASRGQGANQPQHF. The gene calls are TRBV2 and TRBJ1-5; TRBD1 matches at 11 bases. The CDR3 is made up of 14 amino acids. V shed 8 bases, J shed 4 bases, and the junction held 4 bases outside the gene matches. Germline V CDR1 and CDR2: SNHLY, FYNNEI.

This clone was counted only a few times. The V and J genes are TRBV5-4 and TRBJ2-2; 11 nucleotides align to TRBD2. CDR1 is SGHNT, CDR2 YYREEE, per germline (reference sequence). The CDR3 contains 16 residues. J was trimmed by 2 bases and V by 0 bases; bases with no gene match: 0. The CDR3 DNA sequence: TGTGCCAGCAGCTTGGGACTAGCGGGAAACACCGGGGAGCTGTTTTTT. It codes for CASSLGLAGNTGELFF.

CDR3 in amino acids: CASSLPTGGYETQYF. The CDR3 region has the DNA TGTGCCAGCAGTCTCCCGACAGGGGGCTACGAGACCCAGTACTTC. This chain uses TRBV28 with TRBJ2-5; TRBD1 agrees at 10 bases. Germline assignment: CDR1 MDHEN and CDR2 SYDVKM. This CDR3 spans 15 amino acids. V trimming: 5 bases; J trimming: 5 bases; junction bases outside the gene matches: 8.

This clone was counted a few times. The chain links TRBV4-2 to TRBJ2-1; TRBD2 matches at 7 bases. After removal of 0 bases from V and 3 bases from J, the junction contained 14 bases not matched to a gene. Germline CDR1 reads LGHNA; CDR2 reads YNFKEQ. The CDR3 is 19 residues long. CDR3 coding DNA: TGTGCCAGCAGCCAAGATTTCAGCGGCGGGAGTGGGAGCTACAATGAGCAGTTCTTC. Translated, it gives CASSQDFSGGSGSYNEQFF.

The chain recombines TRBV6-5 with TRBJ2-1; 10 positions match TRBD2. The CDR3 loop spans 15 amino acids. CDR1 is MNHEY, CDR2 SVGAGI, per germline. The junction had 7 bases not matched to a gene; V was cut back by 3 bases and J by 8 bases. The CDR3 loop reads CASSYIQLAGDEQFF. CDR3 nucleotides: TGTGCCAGCAGTTATATCCAGCTAGCGGGAGATGAGCAGTTCTTC.

The chain recombines TRBV7-9 with TRBJ2-1; 7 nucleotides align to TRBD2. V shed 5 bases and J 2 bases; nucleotides not matched to a gene: 6. The CDR3 is made up of 15 amino acids. CDR1 SEHNR and CDR2 FQNEAQ come from the germline V gene (reference sequence). The CDR3 DNA follows: TGTGCCAGCAGCCGAGCGGGAACGGCCTACAATGAGCAGTTCTTC. This sequence encodes CASSRAGTAYNEQFF.

The rearrangement joins TRBV7-6 to TRBJ2-7; TRBD2 aligns across 7 bases. The CDR3 is made up of 15 amino acids. V lost 0 bases and J lost 2; bases outside the gene matches: 4. Looked up from germline, CDR1 is SGHVS and CDR2 is FNYEAQ. CDR3 sequence (DNA): TGTGCCAGCAGCTTAGCTAGCGGGTCTACCTACGAGCAGTACTTC. Amino acids: CASSLASGSTYEQYF.

The V gene is TRBV2, the J gene TRBJ2-7, with 8 bases identical to TRBD1. Germline V gene sequence: CDR1 SNHLY, CDR2 FYNNEI. J lost 3 bases, V lost 7 bases, and 2 bases had no gene match. This CDR3 comprises 12 residues. This CDR3 is CASIGQGYEQYF. CDR3 bases: TGTGCCAGCATCGGACAGGGCTACGAGCAGTACTTC.

This clone was recorded only once. The rearrangement uses TRBV11-2 and TRBJ2-6, with D unclear. Trimming stripped 8 bases from V and 2 bases from J, with 13 bases between. The germline gives CDR1 SGHAT, CDR2 FQNNGV. CDR3 size: 15 residues. The CDR3 bases are TGTGCCAGCCTTAAAGAGATTACTGGGGCCAACGTCCTGACTTTC. It codes for CASLKEITGANVLTF. Filled out from reference TRBV11-2 and TRBJ2-6, the complete variable domain reads EAGVAQSPRYKIIEKRQSVAFWCNPISGHATLYWYQQILGQGPKLLIQFQNNGVVDDSQLPKDRFSAERLKGVDSTLKIQPAKLEDSAVYLCASLKEITGANVLTFGAGSRLTVL.

This chain uses TRBV4-3 with TRBJ2-1; 8 nucleotides line up with TRBD2. Germline lookup yields CDR1 LGHNA and CDR2 YSLEER. Trimming took 2 bases from V and 3 from J; bases not matched to a gene: 6. The CDR3 contains 16 residues. The CDR3 nucleotides are TGCGCCAGCAGCCAACGTCCTAGCGGGTTCTACAATGAGCAGTTCTTC. It translates to CASSQRPSGFYNEQFF.

The genes are TRBV18 and TRBJ2-3; D gene ambiguous. Germline CDR1 KGHSH, CDR2 LQKENI. The CDR3 spans 13 residues. V was cut by 0 bases and J by 7 bases, with 8 bases left in between. The CDR3 nucleotides read TGTGCCAGCTCACCACCAACGGTTTATACGCAGTATTTT. This gives the protein CASSPPTVYTQYF.

This clone has only a few counts. The chain combines TRBV5-4 with TRBJ2-2; possible D gene TRBD1, 5 bases. Looked up from germline, CDR1 is SGHNT and CDR2 is YYREEE (reference sequence). CDR3 length: 14 amino acids. With 2 bases removed from V and 6 bases from J, the gap between germline ends came to 11 bases. The CDR3 sequence: CASSFAGPPGELFF. CDR3 nucleotides: TGTGCCAGCAGCTTTGCAGGGCCCCCCGGGGAGCTGTTTTTT.

This clone was seen a few times. The rearrangement uses TRBV28 and TRBJ1-1, with D maybe TRBD1 (5 bases). CDR3 length: 13 amino acids. The germline V gene encodes CDR1 MDHEN and CDR2 SYDVKM. Between the trimmed V and J ends, which lost 3 bases and 5 bases, there was a span of 10 bases. CDR3 DNA sequence: TGTGCCAGCAGTTTTCGGGGGATGACTGAAGCTTTCTTT. Amino acids: CASSFRGMTEAFF.